The 3 T cell receptor beta chains in this list originate from one sample, sequenced in a study of shared clonotypes between healthy human individuals. The assay was immunoSEQ multiplex PCR, and TCRdb's table has in-frame clones only and misses some. The sample contains some 200,000 clones, about 66% of which appear only once. The sample taken for sequencing was memory CD4+ T cells sorted from blood. Subset in this sample: CD45RA-negative fraction. All receptors derive from a man aged 30 to 39 in good health.

The rearrangement joins TRBV27 to TRBJ2-7; a weak D match, TRBD2 (6 bases). The CDR3 loop spans 14 amino acids. Trimming left V 6 bases short and J 1 base short, with 13 bases between. Germline values: CDR1 MNHEY, CDR2 SMNVEV (reference sequence). The CDR3 here is CASRPLGGSYEQYF. The CDR3 bases are TGTGCCAGCAGGCCTCTAGGAGGGTCCTACGAGCAGTACTTC.

The genes are TRBV11-2 and TRBJ2-7, with TRBD1 matching over 8 bases. After removal of 4 bases from V and 2 bases from J, the junction contained 4 bases not matched to a gene. Germline CDR1 SGHAT, CDR2 FQNNGV. The CDR3 is 14 amino acids. CDR3 amino acids: CASSSWDRTYEQYF. In DNA, the CDR3 is TGTGCCAGCAGCTCCTGGGACAGGACCTACGAGCAGTACTTC.

This rearrangement joins TRBV19 to TRBJ1-1; tentative D call: TRBD1 (5 bases). The CDR3 sequence is 14 residues long. Trimming left V 7 bases short and J 1 base short, with 13 bases between. Germline CDR1 and CDR2: LNHDA and SQIVND (reference sequence). In nucleotides, the CDR3 is TGTGCCAGTACGAGGGGTATATGGAACACTGAAGCTTTCTTT. This encodes CASTRGIWNTEAFF.